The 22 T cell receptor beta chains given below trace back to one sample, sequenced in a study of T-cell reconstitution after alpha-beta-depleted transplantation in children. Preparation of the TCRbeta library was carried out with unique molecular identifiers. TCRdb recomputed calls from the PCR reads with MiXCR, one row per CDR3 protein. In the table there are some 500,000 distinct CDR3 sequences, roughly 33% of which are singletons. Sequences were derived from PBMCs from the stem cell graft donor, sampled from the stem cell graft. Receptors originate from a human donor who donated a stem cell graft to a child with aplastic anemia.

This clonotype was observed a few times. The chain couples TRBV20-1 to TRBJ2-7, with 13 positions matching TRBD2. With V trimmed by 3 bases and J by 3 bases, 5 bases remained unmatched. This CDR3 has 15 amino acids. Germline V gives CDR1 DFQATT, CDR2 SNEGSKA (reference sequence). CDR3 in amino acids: CSARDGTSGDYEQYV. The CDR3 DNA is TGCAGTGCTAGGGATGGGACTAGCGGGGACTACGAGCAGTACGTC.

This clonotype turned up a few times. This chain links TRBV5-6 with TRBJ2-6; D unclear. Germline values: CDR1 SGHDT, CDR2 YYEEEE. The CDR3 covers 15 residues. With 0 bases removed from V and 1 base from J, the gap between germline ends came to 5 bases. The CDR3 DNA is TGTGCCAGCAGCTTGGAAATGTCTGGGGCCAACGTCCTGACTTTC. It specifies CASSLEMSGANVLTF.

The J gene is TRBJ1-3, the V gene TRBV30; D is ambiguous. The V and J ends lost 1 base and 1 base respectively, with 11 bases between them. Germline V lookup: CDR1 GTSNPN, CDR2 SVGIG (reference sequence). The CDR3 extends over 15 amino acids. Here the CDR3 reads CAWSEGGMSGNTIYF. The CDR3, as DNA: TGTGCCTGGAGTGAGGGCGGAATGTCTGGAAACACCATATATTTT.

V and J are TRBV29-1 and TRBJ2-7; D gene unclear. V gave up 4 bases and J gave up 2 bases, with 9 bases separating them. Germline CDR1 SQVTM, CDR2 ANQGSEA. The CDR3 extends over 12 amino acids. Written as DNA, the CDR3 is TGCAGCGTTGGGGCCAGGACCTACGAGCAGTACGTC. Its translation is CSVGARTYEQYV.

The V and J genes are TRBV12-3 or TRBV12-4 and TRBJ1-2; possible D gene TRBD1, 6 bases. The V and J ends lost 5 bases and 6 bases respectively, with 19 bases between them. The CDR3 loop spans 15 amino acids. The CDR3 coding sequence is TGTGCCAGCAGTCCGACAGGTCCCCACATACATGGCTACACCTTC. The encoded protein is CASSPTGPHIHGYTF.

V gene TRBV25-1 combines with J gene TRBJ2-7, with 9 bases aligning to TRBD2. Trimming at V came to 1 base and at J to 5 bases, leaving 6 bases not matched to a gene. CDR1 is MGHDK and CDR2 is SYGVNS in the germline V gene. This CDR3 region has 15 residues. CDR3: CASSELGGRVNEQYF. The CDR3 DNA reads TGTGCCAGCAGTGAATTGGGCGGGAGGGTAAACGAGCAGTACTTC.

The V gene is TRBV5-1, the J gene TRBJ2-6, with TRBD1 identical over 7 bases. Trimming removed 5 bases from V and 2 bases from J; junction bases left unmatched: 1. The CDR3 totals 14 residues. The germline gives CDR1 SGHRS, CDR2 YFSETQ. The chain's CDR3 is CASRTGAGANVLTF. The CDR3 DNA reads TGCGCCAGCAGAACAGGGGCTGGGGCCAACGTCCTGACTTTC. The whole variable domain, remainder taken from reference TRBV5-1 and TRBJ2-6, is KAGVTQTPRYLIKTRGQQVTLSCSPISGHRSVSWYQQTPGQGLQFLFEYFSETQRNKGNFPGRFSGRQFSNSRSEMNVSTLELGDSALYLCASRTGAGANVLTFGAGSRLTVL.

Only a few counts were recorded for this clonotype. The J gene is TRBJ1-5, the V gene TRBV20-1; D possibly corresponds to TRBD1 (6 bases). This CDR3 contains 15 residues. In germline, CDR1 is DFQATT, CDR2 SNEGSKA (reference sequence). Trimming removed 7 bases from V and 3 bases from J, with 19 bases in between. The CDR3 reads CSGGGAGDLNQPQHF. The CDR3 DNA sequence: TGCAGTGGAGGGGGGGCAGGGGACCTCAATCAGCCCCAGCATTTT.

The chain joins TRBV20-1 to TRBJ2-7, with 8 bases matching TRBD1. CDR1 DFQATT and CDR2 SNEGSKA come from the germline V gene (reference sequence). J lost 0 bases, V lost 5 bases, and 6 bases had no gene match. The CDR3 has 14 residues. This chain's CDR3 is CSASTGGFSYEQYF. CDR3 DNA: TGCAGTGCTTCTACAGGGGGATTCTCCTACGAGCAGTACTTC.

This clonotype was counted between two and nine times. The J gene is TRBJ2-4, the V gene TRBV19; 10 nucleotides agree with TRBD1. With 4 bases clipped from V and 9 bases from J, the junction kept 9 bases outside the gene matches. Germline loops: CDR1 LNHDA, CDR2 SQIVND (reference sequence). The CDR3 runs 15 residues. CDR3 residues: CASSRGPGQGSIQYF. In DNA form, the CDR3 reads TGTGCCAGTAGTAGGGGACCGGGACAGGGGTCCATTCAGTACTTC. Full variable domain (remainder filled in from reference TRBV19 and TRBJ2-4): DGGITQSPKYLFRKEGQNVTLSCEQNLNHDAMYWYRQDPGQGLRLIYYSQIVNDFQKGDIAEGYSVSREKKESFPLTVTSAQKNPTAFYLCASSRGPGQGSIQYFGAGTRLSVL.

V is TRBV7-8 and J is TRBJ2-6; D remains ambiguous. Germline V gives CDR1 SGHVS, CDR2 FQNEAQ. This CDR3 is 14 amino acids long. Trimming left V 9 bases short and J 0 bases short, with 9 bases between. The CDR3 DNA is TGTGCCAGTTGGAAGTTCTCTGGGGCCAACGTCCTGACTTTC. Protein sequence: CASWKFSGANVLTF.

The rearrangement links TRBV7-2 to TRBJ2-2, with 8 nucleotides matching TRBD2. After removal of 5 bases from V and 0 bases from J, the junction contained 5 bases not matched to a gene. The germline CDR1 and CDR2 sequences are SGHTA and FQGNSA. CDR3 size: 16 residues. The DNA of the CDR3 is TGTGCCAGCAGCCTCGTAGCGGGACCGAACACCGGGGAGCTGTTTTTT. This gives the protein CASSLVAGPNTGELFF.

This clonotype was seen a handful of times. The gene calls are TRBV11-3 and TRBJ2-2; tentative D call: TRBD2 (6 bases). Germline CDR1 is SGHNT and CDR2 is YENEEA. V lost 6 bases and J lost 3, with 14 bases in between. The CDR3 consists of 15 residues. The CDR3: CASSQRDSHTGELFF. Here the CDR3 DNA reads TGTGCCAGCAGTCAGAGGGACTCCCACACCGGGGAGCTGTTTTTT.

The CDR3: CASSKILKETQYF. CDR3 bases: TGCGCCAGCAGCAAAATCCTCAAGGAGACCCAGTACTTC. The chain has TRBV5-1 and TRBJ2-5; no firm D call. V lost 4 bases, J lost 5 bases, and 12 bases lay in between. There are 13 residues in the CDR3. Germline CDR1 and CDR2: SGHRS and YFSETQ.

The CDR3 is CASSHRGAQETQYF. The CDR3 DNA reads as TGTGCCAGTAGTCATAGGGGGGCACAGGAGACCCAGTACTTC. V is TRBV19 and J is TRBJ2-5, with D possibly being TRBD1 or TRBD2 (6 bases each). Trimming stripped 5 bases from V and 5 bases from J, with 15 bases between. CDR3 length: 14 amino acids. Germline V lookup: CDR1 LNHDA, CDR2 SQIVND (reference sequence).

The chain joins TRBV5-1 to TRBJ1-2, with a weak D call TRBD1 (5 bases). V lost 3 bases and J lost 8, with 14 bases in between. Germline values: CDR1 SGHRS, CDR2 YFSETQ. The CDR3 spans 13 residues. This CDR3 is CASSSGRANGYTF. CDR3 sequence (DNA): TGCGCCAGCAGCTCAGGGAGGGCGAACGGCTACACCTTC.

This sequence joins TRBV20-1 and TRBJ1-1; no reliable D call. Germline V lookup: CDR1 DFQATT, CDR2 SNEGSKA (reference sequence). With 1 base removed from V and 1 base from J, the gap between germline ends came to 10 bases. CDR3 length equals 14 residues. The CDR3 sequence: CSARAWTENTEAFF. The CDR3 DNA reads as TGCAGTGCTAGAGCTTGGACGGAGAACACTGAAGCTTTCTTT.

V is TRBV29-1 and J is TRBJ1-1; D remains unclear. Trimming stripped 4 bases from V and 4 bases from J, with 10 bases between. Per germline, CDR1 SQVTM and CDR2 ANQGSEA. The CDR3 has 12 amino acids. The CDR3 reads CSVVEGITEAFF. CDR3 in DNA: TGCAGCGTTGTCGAGGGTATCACTGAAGCTTTCTTT.

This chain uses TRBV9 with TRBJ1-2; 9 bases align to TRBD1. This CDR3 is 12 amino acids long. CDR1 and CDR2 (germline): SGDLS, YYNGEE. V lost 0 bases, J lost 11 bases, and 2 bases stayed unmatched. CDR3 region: CASSVAGTGYTF. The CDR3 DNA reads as TGTGCCAGCAGCGTAGCCGGGACAGGGTACACCTTC. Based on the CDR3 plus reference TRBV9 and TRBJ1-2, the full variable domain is DSGVTQTPKHLITATGQRVTLRCSPRSGDLSVYWYQQSLDQGLQFLIQYYNGEERAKGNILERFSAQQFPDLHSELNLSSLELGDSALYFCASSVAGTGYTFGSGTRLTVV.

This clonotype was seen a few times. CDR3 loop: CASSLTGDSYNEQFF. In nucleotides, the CDR3 is TGTGCCAGCAGTTTGACAGGGGATTCCTACAATGAGCAGTTCTTC. This chain links TRBV6-5 with TRBJ2-1, with 8 bases aligning to TRBD1. In germline, CDR1 is MNHEY, CDR2 SVGAGI. Trimming cost V 4 bases and J 1 base; bases outside gene matches: 3. The CDR3 totals 15 residues.

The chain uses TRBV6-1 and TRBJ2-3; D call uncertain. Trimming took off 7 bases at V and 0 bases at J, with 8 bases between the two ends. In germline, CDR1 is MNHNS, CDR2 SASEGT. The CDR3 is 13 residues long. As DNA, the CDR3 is TGTGCCAGCAAACAGCGAAGCACAGATACGCAGTATTTT. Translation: CASKQRSTDTQYF.

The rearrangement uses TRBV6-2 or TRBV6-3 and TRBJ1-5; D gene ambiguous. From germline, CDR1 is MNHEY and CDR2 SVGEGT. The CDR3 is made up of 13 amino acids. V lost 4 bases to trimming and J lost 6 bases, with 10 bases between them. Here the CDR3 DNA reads TGTGCCAGCAGTTGGGCAGTGGGTCAGCCCCAGCATTTT. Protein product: CASSWAVGQPQHF.